This TCR beta chain was sequenced in a study of shared clonotypes between healthy human individuals. Regarding the study as a whole: Clonotypes which were not shared had lower generation probabilities than clonotypes that all four donors shared. Sharing across a handful of donors was seen in around 5% of naive CD4 clonotypes.

V lost 7 bases, J lost 10 bases, and 8 bases stayed unmatched. CDR3 size: 11 residues. Germline V gene data show CDR1 as DFQATT and CDR2 as SNEGSKA (reference sequence). Measured with immunoSEQ multiplex PCR; TCRdb has only the in-frame clones, and not every one. The profile covers some 1,900,000 clones, with about 95% appearing a single time and under 1.5% taken by the ten largest. As regards this clone: Antigen specificity is unknown.

Naive CD8 cells lacked CD45RO and underwent positive selection for CCR7, leaving out terminally differentiated effector memory CD45RA+ cells. Healthy HIV-negative adults without recent acute infections or vaccinations served as donors. The chain combines TRBV20-1 with TRBJ1-2; 8 nucleotides line up with TRBD1. The sequence was collected from a young man in good health. What was sequenced was naive CD8+ T cells sorted from blood. CDR3 residues: CSGRKDRAYTF. CDR3 in DNA: TGCAGTGGCCGGAAGGACAGGGCCTACACCTTC.